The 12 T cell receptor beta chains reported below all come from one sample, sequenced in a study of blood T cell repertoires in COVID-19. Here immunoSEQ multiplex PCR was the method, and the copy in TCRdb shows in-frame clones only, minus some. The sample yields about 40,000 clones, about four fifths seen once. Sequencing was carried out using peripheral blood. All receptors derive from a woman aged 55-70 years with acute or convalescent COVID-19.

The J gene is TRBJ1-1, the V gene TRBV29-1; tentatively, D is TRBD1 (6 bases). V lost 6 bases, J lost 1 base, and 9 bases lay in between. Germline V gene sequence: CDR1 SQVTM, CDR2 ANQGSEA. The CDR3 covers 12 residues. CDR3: CSVTGQNTEAFF. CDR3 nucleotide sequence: TGCAGCGTAACGGGACAGAACACTGAAGCTTTCTTT. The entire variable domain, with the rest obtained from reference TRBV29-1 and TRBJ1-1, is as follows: SAVISQKPSRDICQRGTSLTIQCQVDSQVTMMFWYRQQPGQSLTLIATANQGSEATYESGFVIDKFPISRPNLTFSTLTVSNMSPEDSSIYLCSVTGQNTEAFFGQGTRLTVV.

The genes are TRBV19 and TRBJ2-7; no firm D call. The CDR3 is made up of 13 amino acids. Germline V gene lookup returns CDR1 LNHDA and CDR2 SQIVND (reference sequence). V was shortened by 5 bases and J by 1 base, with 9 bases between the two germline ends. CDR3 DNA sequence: TGTGCCAGTAGTTACCGGGTGTCCTACGAGCAGTACTTC. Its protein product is CASSYRVSYEQYF.

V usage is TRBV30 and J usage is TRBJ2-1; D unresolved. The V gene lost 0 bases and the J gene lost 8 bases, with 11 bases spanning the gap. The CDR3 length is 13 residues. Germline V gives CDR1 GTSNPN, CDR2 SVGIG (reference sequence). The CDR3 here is CAWSVPNIDEQFF. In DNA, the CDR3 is TGTGCCTGGAGTGTCCCTAATATTGATGAGCAGTTCTTC.

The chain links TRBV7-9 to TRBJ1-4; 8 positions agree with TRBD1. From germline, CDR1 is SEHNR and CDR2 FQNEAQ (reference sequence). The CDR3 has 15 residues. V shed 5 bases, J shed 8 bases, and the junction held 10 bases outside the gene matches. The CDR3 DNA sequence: TGTGCCAGCAGCCTACTTTTCGGACAGGGAGAAAAACTGTTTTTT. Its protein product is CASSLLFGQGEKLFF. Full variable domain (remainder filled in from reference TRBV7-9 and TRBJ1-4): DTGVSQNPRHKITKRGQNVTFRCDPISEHNRLYWYRQTLGQGPEFLTYFQNEAQLEKSRLLSDRFSAERPKGSFSTLEIQRTEQGDSAMYLCASSLLFGQGEKLFFGSGTQLSVL.

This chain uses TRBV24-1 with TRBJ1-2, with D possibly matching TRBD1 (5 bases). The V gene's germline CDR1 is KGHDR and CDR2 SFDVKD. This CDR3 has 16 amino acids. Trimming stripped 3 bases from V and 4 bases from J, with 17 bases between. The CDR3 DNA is TGTGCCACCAGTGATCCGAACAGCGGGGGTTCCTATGGCTACACCTTC. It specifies CATSDPNSGGSYGYTF.

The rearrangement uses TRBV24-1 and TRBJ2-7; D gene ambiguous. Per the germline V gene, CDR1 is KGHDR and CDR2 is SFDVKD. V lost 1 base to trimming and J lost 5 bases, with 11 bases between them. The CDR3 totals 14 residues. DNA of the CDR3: TGTGCCACCAGTGATTTTCGAAGAGGTCACGAGCAGTACTTC. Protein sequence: CATSDFRRGHEQYF.

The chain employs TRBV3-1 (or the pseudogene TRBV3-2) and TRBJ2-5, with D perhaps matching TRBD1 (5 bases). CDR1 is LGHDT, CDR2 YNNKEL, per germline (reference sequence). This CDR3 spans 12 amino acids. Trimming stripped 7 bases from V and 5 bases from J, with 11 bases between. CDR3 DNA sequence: TGTGCCAGCAAAAGGGGCGGCGAGACCCAGTACTTC. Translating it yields CASKRGGETQYF.

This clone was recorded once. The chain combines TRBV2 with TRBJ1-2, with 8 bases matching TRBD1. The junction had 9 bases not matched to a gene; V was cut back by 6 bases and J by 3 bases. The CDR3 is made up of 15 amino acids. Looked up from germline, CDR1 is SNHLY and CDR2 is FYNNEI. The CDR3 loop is CASSARGRLDYGYTF. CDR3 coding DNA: TGTGCCAGCAGCGCCAGGGGGCGGCTTGACTATGGCTACACCTTC.

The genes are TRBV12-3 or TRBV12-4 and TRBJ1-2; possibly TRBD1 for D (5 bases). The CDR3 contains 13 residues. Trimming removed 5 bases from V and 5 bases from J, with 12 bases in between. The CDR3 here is CASSTDNEYGYTF. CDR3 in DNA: TGTGCCAGCAGTACGGACAACGAATATGGCTACACCTTC.

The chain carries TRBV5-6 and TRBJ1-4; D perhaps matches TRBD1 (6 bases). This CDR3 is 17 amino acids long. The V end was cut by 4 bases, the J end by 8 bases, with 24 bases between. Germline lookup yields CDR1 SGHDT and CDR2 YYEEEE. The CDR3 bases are TGTGCCAGCAGCCCCCCCAGGACAGCGCCGGGGGGAGAAAAACTGTTTTTT. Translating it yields CASSPPRTAPGGEKLFF.

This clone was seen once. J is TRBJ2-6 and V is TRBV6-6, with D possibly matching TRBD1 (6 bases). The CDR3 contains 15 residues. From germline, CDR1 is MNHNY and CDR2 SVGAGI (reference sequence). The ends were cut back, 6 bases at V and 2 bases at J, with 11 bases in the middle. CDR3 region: CASRLQGAGANVLTF. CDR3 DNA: TGTGCCAGCAGATTACAGGGAGCTGGGGCCAACGTCCTGACTTTC.

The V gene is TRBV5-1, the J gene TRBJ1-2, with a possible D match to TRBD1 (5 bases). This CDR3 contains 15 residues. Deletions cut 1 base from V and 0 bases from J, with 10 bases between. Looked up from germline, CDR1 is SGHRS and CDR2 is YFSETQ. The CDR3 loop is CASSLRWGANYGYTF. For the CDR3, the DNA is TGCGCCAGCAGCTTGCGTTGGGGGGCTAACTATGGCTACACCTTC.